A selection of T cell receptor beta chains follows, all from one sample in a study of early T cells in non-severe SARS-CoV-2 infection. Each CDR3 protein gets one entry after TCRdb re-called the 5' RACE reads with MiXCR. The sample records tens of thousands of distinct CDR3 sequences, about 10% being singletons. Specimen: whole blood, collected at baseline. Receptors were obtained from an adult who was a healthcare worker with PCR-confirmed SARS-CoV-2 infection or an uninfected control (not recorded which). Both conserved end residues are part of each CDR3. A D gene is named only where the DNA matches it firmly. Not all rows give a size; the values are once, few, many and, for expanded clones, a class.

clone_size: NA
d_call: NA
v_call: TRBV6-1
j_call: TRBJ2-5
cdr3_nt: TGTGCCAGCAGTGAAGGAGGGCGCCAAGAGACCCAGTACTTC
cdr3_aa: CASSEGGRQETQYF

clone_size: many
d_call: TRBD2
v_call: TRBV5-6
j_call: TRBJ2-1
cdr3_nt: TGTGCCAGCAGCTTGCCGGGACTAGACAGCTACAATGAGCAGTTCTTC
cdr3_aa: CASSLPGLDSYNEQFF

clone_size: once
d_call: NA
v_call: TRBV20-1
j_call: TRBJ2-5
cdr3_nt: TGTAGTGCCCGAAGGGGCGAGGAGACCCAGTACTTC
cdr3_aa: CSARRGEETQYF

clone_size: few
d_call: NA
v_call: TRBV3-1
j_call: TRBJ1-2
cdr3_nt: TGTGCCAGCAGCCAAAAGGTAGTTGGGGGCTACACCTTC
cdr3_aa: CASSQKVVGGYTF

clone_size: NA
d_call: NA
v_call: TRBV5-1
j_call: TRBJ1-6
cdr3_nt: TGCGCCAGCAGCTACGAGACAGAGAATTCACCCCTCCACTTT
cdr3_aa: CASSYETENSPLHF

clone_size: NA
d_call: TRBD1
v_call: TRBV6-1
j_call: TRBJ1-6
cdr3_nt: TGTGCCACCCGCCGGGACAGTACTCCACCCCTCCACTTT
cdr3_aa: CATRRDSTPPLHF

clone_size: few
d_call: NA
v_call: TRBV19
j_call: TRBJ2-7
cdr3_nt: TGTGCCAGTATGTGGGCGGGATTAATCTACGAGCAGTACTTC
cdr3_aa: CASMWAGLIYEQYF

clone_size: few
d_call: TRBD1
v_call: TRBV27
j_call: TRBJ2-7
cdr3_nt: TGTGCCAGCAGTTTAGAGGGGGCAAAGAGCTCCTACGAGCAGTACTTC
cdr3_aa: CASSLEGAKSSYEQYF

clone_size: few
d_call: NA
v_call: TRBV28
j_call: TRBJ2-5
cdr3_nt: TGTGCCAGCAGTGTGACGGGGGAAGAGACCCAGTACTTC
cdr3_aa: CASSVTGEETQYF

clone_size: few
d_call: TRBD1
v_call: TRBV28
j_call: TRBJ2-3
cdr3_nt: TGTGCCAGCATCCAATTAAGGACAGGAGGCACAGATACGCAGTATTTT
cdr3_aa: CASIQLRTGGTDTQYF

clone_size: many
d_call: NA
v_call: TRBV6-4
j_call: TRBJ2-1
cdr3_nt: TGTGCCAGCAGTTCTGGCGAATTGGGTGAGCAGTTCTTC
cdr3_aa: CASSSGELGEQFF

clone_size: many
d_call: NA
v_call: TRBV4-2
j_call: TRBJ1-5
cdr3_nt: TGTGCCACCAAACCGACAGGAGATAGCAATCAGCCCCAGCATTTT
cdr3_aa: CATKPTGDSNQPQHF

clone_size: few
d_call: NA
v_call: TRBV3-1
j_call: TRBJ2-1
cdr3_nt: TGTGCCAGCAGCCTAGACCGGCACAATGAGCAGTTCTTC
cdr3_aa: CASSLDRHNEQFF

clone_size: NA
d_call: TRBD1
v_call: TRBV18
j_call: TRBJ1-6
cdr3_nt: TGTGCCAGCTCACTAGCTACAGGGGGCAGTTCACCCCTCCACTTT
cdr3_aa: CASSLATGGSSPLHF

clone_size: few
d_call: NA
v_call: TRBV27
j_call: TRBJ1-6
cdr3_nt: TGTGCCAGCAGTCCTCTACGGGGGGCGATCGGGAATTCACCCCTCCACTTT
cdr3_aa: CASSPLRGAIGNSPLHF

clone_size: few
d_call: NA
v_call: TRBV7-6
j_call: TRBJ2-5
cdr3_nt: TGTGCCAGCAGCATGCACGGCGGCAGACAAGAGACCCAGTACTTC
cdr3_aa: CASSMHGGRQETQYF

clone_size: NA
d_call: NA
v_call: TRBV18
j_call: TRBJ1-2
cdr3_nt: TGTGCCAGCTCACCAGATATGAATGGCTACACCTTC
cdr3_aa: CASSPDMNGYTF

clone_size: many
d_call: TRBD1
v_call: TRBV4-1
j_call: TRBJ2-7
cdr3_nt: TGCGCCAGCAGCCAAGGGCAGGGGGCGCCAACCTACGAGCAGTACTTC
cdr3_aa: CASSQGQGAPTYEQYF

clone_size: many
d_call: TRBD2
v_call: TRBV2
j_call: TRBJ2-3
cdr3_nt: TGTGCCAGCAGGACTAGCGAATTCACAGATACGCAGTATTTT
cdr3_aa: CASRTSEFTDTQYF

clone_size: many
d_call: NA
v_call: TRBV20-1
j_call: TRBJ1-4
cdr3_nt: TGCAGTGCTAGTGACCCCTCGGGAGGCTATGAAAAACTGTTTTTT
cdr3_aa: CSASDPSGGYEKLFF

clone_size: few
d_call: NA
v_call: TRBV18
j_call: TRBJ2-7
cdr3_nt: TGTGCCAGCTCACACCGACAGGACCACTACGAGCAGTACTTC
cdr3_aa: CASSHRQDHYEQYF

clone_size: NA
d_call: NA
v_call: TRBV28
j_call: TRBJ2-1
cdr3_nt: TGTGCCAGCAGCGAATTTTTTGGACGCATCTTGGATGAGCAGTTCTTC
cdr3_aa: CASSEFFGRILDEQFF

clone_size: many
d_call: TRBD1
v_call: TRBV9
j_call: TRBJ2-1
cdr3_nt: TGTGCCAGCAGCGCCAGGGGGCGGGATGAGCAGTTCTTC
cdr3_aa: CASSARGRDEQFF

clone_size: few
d_call: NA
v_call: TRBV5-4
j_call: TRBJ2-5
cdr3_nt: TGTGCCAGCAGCTTGGCCGGGTCGGAGACCCAGTACTTC
cdr3_aa: CASSLAGSETQYF

clone_size: NA
d_call: TRBD2
v_call: TRBV7-9
j_call: TRBJ2-5
cdr3_nt: TGTGCCAGCAGCTCCCCCCTATCTTCTAGCGGGAGTGCACCCCAAGAGACCCAGTACTTC
cdr3_aa: CASSSPLSSSGSAPQETQYF

clone_size: NA
d_call: TRBD2
v_call: TRBV4-2
j_call: TRBJ2-5
cdr3_nt: TGTGCCAGCAGCCAGGAACCGGGACTAGCGGGAGGTCAAGAGACCCAGTACTTC
cdr3_aa: CASSQEPGLAGGQETQYF

clone_size: many
d_call: TRBD2
v_call: TRBV28
j_call: TRBJ2-7
cdr3_nt: TGTGCCAGCCGTTCTAGCGGGAGAGGGGAGCAGTACTTC
cdr3_aa: CASRSSGRGEQYF

clone_size: NA
d_call: NA
v_call: TRBV27
j_call: TRBJ2-5
cdr3_nt: TGTGCCAGCAGTTTAGGGACCAGTCAAAAGACCCAGTACTTC
cdr3_aa: CASSLGTSQKTQYF

clone_size: NA
d_call: NA
v_call: TRBV19
j_call: TRBJ2-2
cdr3_nt: TGTGTAAGCAGGGCGAACACCGGGGAGCTGTTTTTT
cdr3_aa: CVSRANTGELFF

clone_size: many
d_call: NA
v_call: TRBV6-2/TRBV6-3
j_call: TRBJ1-1
cdr3_nt: TGTGCCAGCAGTCTCCTCATGAACACTGAAGCTTTCTTT
cdr3_aa: CASSLLMNTEAFF